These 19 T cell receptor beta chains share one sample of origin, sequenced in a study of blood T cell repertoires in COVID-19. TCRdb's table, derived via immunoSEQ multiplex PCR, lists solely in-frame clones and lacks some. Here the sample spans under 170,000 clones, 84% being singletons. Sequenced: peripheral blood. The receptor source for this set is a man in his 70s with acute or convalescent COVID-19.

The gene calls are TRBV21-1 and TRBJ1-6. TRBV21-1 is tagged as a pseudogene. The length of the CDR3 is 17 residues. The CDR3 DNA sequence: TGTGCCAGCACCCGCGAGGGAGCTCCTCGCTATAATTCACCCCTCCACTTT. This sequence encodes CASTREGAPRYNSPLHF.

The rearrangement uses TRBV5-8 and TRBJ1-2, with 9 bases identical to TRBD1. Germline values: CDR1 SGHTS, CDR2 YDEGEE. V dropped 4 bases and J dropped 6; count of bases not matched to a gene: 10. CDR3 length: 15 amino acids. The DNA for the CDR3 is TGTGCCAGCAGCATACCGGGACAGGGTTTTGATGGCTACACCTTC. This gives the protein CASSIPGQGFDGYTF.

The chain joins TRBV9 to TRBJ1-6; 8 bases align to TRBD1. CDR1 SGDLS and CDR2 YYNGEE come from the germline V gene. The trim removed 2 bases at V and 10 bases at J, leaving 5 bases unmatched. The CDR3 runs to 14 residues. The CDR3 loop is CASSVAGGSSPLHF. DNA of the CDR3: TGTGCCAGCAGCGTGGCAGGGGGCAGCTCACCCCTCCACTTT.

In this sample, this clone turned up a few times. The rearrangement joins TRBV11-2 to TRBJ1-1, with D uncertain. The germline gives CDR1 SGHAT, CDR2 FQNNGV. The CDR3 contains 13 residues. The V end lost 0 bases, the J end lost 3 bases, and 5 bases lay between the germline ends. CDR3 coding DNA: TGTGCCAGCAGCTTAGATCCATACACTGAAGCTTTCTTT. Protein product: CASSLDPYTEAFF.

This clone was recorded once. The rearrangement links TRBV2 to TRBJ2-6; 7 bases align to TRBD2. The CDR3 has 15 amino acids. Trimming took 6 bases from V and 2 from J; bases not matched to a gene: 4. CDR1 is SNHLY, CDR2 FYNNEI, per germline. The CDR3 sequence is CASRRAGAGANVLTF. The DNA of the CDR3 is TGTGCCAGCAGGAGGGCGGGGGCTGGGGCCAACGTCCTGACTTTC. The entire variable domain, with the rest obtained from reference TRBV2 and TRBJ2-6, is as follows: EPEVTQTPSHQVTQMGQEVILRCVPISNHLYFYWYRQILGQKVEFLVSFYNNEISEKSEIFDDQFSVERPDGSNFTLKIRSTKLEDSAMYFCASRRAGAGANVLTFGAGSRLTVL.

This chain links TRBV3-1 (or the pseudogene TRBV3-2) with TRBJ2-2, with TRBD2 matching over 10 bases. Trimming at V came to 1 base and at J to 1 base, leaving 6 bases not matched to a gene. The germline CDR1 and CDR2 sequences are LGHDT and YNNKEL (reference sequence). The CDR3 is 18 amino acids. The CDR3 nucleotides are TGTGCCAGCAGCCAAGCGGGACTAGCGCACTTGAACACCGGGGAGCTGTTTTTT. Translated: CASSQAGLAHLNTGELFF.

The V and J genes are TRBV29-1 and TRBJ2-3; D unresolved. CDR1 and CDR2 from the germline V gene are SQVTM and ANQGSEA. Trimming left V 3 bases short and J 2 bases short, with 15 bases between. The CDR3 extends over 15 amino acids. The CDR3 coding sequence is TGCAGCGTTGACGACCCATATGGGCACACAGATACGCAGTATTTT. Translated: CSVDDPYGHTDTQYF.

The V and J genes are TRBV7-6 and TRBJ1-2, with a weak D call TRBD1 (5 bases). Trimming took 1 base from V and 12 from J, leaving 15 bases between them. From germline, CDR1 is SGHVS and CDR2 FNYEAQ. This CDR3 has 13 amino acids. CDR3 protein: CASSLEAGRGNTF. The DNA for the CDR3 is TGTGCCAGCAGCTTAGAAGCAGGGAGGGGAAACACCTTC.

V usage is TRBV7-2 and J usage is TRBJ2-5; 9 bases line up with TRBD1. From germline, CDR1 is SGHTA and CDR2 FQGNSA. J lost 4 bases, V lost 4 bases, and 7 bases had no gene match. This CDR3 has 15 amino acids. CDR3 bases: TGTGCCAGCAGCTCATCAGGGACAGGGCGAGAGACCCAGTACTTC. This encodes CASSSSGTGRETQYF.

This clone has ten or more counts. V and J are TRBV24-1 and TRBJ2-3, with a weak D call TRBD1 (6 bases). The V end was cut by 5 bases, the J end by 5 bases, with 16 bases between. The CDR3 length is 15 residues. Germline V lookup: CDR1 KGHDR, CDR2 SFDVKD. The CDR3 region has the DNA TGTGCCACCAGTGTGGGCAGGGGTTACGGAGATACGCAGTATTTT. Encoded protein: CATSVGRGYGDTQYF.

The CDR3 DNA follows: TGTGCCAGCAGCAAGTATTACATCCGGGACAGACAATATGGCTACACCTTC. Translated, it gives CASSKYYIRDRQYGYTF. V usage is TRBV21-1 and J usage is TRBJ1-2; TRBD1, as called in the table, went unchecked against the DNA. TRBV21-1 is a recognized pseudogene. This CDR3 contains 17 residues.

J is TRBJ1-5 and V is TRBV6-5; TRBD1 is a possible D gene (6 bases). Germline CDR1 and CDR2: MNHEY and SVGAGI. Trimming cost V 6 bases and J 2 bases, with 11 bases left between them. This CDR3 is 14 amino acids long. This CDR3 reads CASRLGQRNQPQHF. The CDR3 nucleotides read TGTGCCAGCAGGCTTGGACAGCGCAATCAGCCCCAGCATTTT.

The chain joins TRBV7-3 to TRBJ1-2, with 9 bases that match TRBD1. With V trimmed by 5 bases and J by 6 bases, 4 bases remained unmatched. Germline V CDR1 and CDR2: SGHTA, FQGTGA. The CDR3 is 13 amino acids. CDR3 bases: TGTGCCAGCAGCCCCGGGACAGGGAATGGCTACACCTTC. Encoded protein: CASSPGTGNGYTF. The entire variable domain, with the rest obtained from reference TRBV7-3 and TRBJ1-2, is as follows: GAGVSQTPSNKVTEKGKYVELRCDPISGHTALYWYRQSLGQGPEFLIYFQGTGAADDSGLPNDRFFAVRPEGSVSTLKIQRTERGDSAVYLCASSPGTGNGYTFGSGTRLTVV.

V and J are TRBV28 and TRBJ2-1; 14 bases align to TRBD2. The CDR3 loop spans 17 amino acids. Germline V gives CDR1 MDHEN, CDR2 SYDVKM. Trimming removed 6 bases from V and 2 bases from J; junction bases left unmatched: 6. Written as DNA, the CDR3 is TGTGCCAGCAGGACTAGCGGGGGGGCCGGGCCCTACAATGAGCAGTTCTTC. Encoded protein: CASRTSGGAGPYNEQFF.

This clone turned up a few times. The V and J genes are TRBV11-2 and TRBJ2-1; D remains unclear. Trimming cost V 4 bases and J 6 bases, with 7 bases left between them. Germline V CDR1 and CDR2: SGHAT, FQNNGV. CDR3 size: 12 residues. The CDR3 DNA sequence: TGTGCCAGCAGCTCTCCGGGCAATGAGCAGTTCTTC. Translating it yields CASSSPGNEQFF.

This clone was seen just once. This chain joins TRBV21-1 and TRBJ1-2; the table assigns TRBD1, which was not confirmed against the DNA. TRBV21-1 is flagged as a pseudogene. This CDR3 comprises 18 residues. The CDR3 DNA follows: TGTGCCAGCAGCAAAGTCGGCCGGGACAGGGGCATCGGGGGCGGCTACACCTTC. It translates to CASSKVGRDRGIGGGYTF.

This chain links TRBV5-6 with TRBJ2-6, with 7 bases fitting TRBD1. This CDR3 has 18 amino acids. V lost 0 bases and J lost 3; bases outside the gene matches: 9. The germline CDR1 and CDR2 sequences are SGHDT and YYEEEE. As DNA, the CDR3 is TGTGCCAGCAGCTTGGTCGGAAGGGGGCGCTTTGGGGCCAACGTCCTGACTTTC. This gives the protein CASSLVGRGRFGANVLTF.

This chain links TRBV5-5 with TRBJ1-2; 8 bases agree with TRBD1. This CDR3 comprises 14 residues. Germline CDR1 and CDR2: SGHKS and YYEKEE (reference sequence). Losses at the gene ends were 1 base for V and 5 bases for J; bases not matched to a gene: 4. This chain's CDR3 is CASSLQGAWYGYTF. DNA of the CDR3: TGTGCCAGCAGCTTGCAGGGGGCTTGGTATGGCTACACCTTC.

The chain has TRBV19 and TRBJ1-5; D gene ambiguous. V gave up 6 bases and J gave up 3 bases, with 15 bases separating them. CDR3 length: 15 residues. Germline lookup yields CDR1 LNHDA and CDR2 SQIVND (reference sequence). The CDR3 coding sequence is TGTGCCAGTAGGCGGGAAGAGGCCCCCAATCAGCCCCAGCATTTT. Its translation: CASRREEAPNQPQHF.